This T cell receptor (beta chain) was observed in a study of neurological immune-mediated disorders. Study outcomes and limitations: The multiple sclerosis repertoire cluster had no clinical or MRI correlate. The absence of shared CDR3 amino acid sequences among expanded clones across subjects suggests private repertoires in all groups.

The length of the CDR3 is 11 residues. Deletions cut 1 base from V and 6 bases from J, with 4 bases between. A total of 2 million PBMCs stored at -80 degrees C provided the unsorted libraries. This clonotype occurred many times. Its antigen is unknown. TCRdb reprocessed the 5' RACE reads with MiXCR, giving one entry per CDR3 protein. The table records around 66,000 distinct CDR3 sequences, roughly 4.5% of them present only once. The sequenced sample consisted of PBMCs. The chain is built from TRBV12-3 or TRBV12-4 and TRBJ2-7; D not resolved. This TCR was sampled from a woman between 65 and 79 years old with multiple sclerosis. Written as DNA, the CDR3 is TGTGCCAGCAGTTTAGGGCGCGAGCAGTACTTC. Amino acids: CASSLGREQYF.